This T cell receptor beta chain stems from a study of shared clonotypes between healthy human individuals. The CDR3 length is 17 residues. The ends lost 0 bases at V and 4 bases at J; junction bases unmatched: 5. Germline V gene sequence: CDR1 LNHNV, CDR2 YYDKDF (reference sequence). Findings of the study overall: Non-shared clonotypes had lower generation probabilities than clonotypes shared by all four sorted-subset donors. Clonotype sharing among donors, it was expected, would be affected by sequencing depth.

Comment on this clone: No antigen is known for it.

Clones were read by immunoSEQ multiplex PCR, and TCRdb kept only the in-frame ones, dropping some. The table has around 2.1 million clones, around 93% seen once. CD45RO-negative cells were positively selected for CCR7, leaving out terminally differentiated effector memory CD45RA+ cells. This chain uses TRBV15 with TRBJ2-2; 10 positions agree with TRBD2. The source is a man aged 18 to 35 in good health. Some clones in this sample may be carry-over from other donors' samples. Sequenced input: naive CD8+ T cells from PBMCs. This chain's CDR3 is CATSRDWLAGVTGELFF. CDR3 nucleotides: TGTGCCACCAGCAGAGATTGGCTAGCGGGAGTCACCGGGGAGCTGTTTTTT.